This record covers a single TCR beta chain. Its target is not known. UMI-tagged TRB cDNA libraries were built via 5' RACE. One entry per CDR3 protein, without DNA, is what TCRdb gives after re-calling the 5' RACE reads. Its table lists 70,000 to 100,000 distinct CDR3 sequences. The source of the sample is a study of CXCR3-negative and CXCR3-positive naive CD8 T cells. General observations from the study: Naive CXCR3-positive and CXCR3-negative cells shared similar TRBV-TRBJ usage, unlike memory cells.

The length of the CDR3 is 14 residues. Germline lookup yields CDR1 SQVTM and CDR2 ANQGSEA. The TCR comes from a human donor in good health. Some clones in this sample may be carry-over from other donors' samples. Sequences were obtained from naive CXCR3- CD8+ T cells from blood. Noted subset: CD45RO-CCR7+CD27+CD95- naive CD8+ T cells lacking CXCR3 (TNR3-). The chain couples TRBV29-1 to TRBJ2-1; TCRdb's assignment of TRBD1 cannot be checked, as there is no DNA. This CDR3 is CSVEYQGHHNEQFF.